This note documents a single TCR beta chain sequence. Its antigen remains unidentified. The sample originates from a study of beta chain features in type 1 diabetes. Study-level background: Age, gender and cell yields were similar between patients and healthy donors. Sorted cells examined across all samples numbered 107,917,701. The study's findings and limits: Shortening that was moderate but significant affected the TCRB CDR3s of Type 1 diabetes patients in all four CD4+ subsets. The naive, central memory and Treg TCRB repertoires looked more alike in patients than they did in healthy donors.

Isolated RNA was reverse transcribed in full, so expressed TCRB transcripts were sequenced. The assay was immunoSEQ multiplex PCR, and TCRdb's table has in-frame clones only and misses some. Of about 400,000 clones listed, 10% to 15% are singletons. V shed 6 bases and J shed 4 bases, with 14 bases lying between them. Germline values: CDR1 ENHRY, CDR2 SYGVKD. This CDR3 is 14 amino acids long. Each of the CD4+ naive, central memory, regulatory and stem cell-like memory populations was sorted via CD45RO/CCR7/CD25/CD127/CD95/CD27. The chain carries TRBV10-3 and TRBJ2-3; D possibly corresponds to TRBD2 (6 bases). Material: naive CD4+ T cells from blood. The sequence was collected from a woman aged 18-29 years with type 1 diabetes. Here the CDR3 DNA reads TGTGCCATCAGGATGACTAGTCCATCAGATACGCAGTATTTT. The encoded protein is CAIRMTSPSDTQYF.